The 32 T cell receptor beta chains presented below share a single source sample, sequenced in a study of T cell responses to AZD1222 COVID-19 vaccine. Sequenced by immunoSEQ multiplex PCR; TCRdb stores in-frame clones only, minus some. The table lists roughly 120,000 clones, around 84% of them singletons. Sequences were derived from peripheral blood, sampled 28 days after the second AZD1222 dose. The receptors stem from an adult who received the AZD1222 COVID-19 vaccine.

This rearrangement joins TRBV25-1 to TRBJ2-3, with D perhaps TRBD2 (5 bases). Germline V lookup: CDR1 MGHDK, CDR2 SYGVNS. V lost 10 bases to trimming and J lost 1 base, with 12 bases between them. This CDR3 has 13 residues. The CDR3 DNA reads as TGTGCCATCCGACTCGGGGGCACAGATACGCAGTATTTT. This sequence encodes CAIRLGGTDTQYF.

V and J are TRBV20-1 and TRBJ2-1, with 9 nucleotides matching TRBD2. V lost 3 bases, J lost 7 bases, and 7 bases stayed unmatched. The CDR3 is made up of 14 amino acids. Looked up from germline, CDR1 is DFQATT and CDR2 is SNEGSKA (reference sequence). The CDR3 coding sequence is TGCAGTGCTAGTAGCGGGGGAGTTAGTAATGAGCAGTTCTTC. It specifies CSASSGGVSNEQFF.

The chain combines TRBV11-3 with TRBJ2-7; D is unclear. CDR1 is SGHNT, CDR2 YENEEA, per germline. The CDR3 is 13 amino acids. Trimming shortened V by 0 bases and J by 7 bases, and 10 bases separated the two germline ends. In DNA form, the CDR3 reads TGTGCCAGCAGCTTAGATCCCTCCAGGGAGCAGTACTTC. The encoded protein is CASSLDPSREQYF.

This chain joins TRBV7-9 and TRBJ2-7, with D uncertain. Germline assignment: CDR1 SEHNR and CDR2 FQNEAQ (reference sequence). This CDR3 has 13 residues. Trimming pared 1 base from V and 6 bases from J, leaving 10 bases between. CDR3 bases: TGTGCCAGCAGCTTAGACCCAGTTGGCGAGCAGTACTTC. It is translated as CASSLDPVGEQYF.

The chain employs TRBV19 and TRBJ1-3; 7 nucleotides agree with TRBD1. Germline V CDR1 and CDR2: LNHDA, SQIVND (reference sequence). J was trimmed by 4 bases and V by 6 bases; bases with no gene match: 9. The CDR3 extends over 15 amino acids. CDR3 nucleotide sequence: TGTGCCAGTAGACGAGAGGGGGCTGGAGGAAACACCATATATTTT. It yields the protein CASRREGAGGNTIYF.

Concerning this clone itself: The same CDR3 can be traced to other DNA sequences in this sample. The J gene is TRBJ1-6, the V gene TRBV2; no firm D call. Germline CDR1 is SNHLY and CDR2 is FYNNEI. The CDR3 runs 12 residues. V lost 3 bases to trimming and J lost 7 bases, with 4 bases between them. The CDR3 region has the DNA TGTGCCAGCAGTGAGGGAAATTCACCCCTCCACTTT. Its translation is CASSEGNSPLHF.

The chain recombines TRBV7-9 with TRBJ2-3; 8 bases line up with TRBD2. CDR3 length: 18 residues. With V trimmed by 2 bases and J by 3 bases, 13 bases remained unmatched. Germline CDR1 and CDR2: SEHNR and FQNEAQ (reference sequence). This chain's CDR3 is CASSLKVRVAGTTDTQYF. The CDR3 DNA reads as TGTGCCAGCAGCTTAAAGGTCCGGGTAGCGGGGACAACAGATACGCAGTATTTT. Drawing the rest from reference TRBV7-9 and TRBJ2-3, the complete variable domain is DTGVSQNPRHKITKRGQNVTFRCDPISEHNRLYWYRQTLGQGPEFLTYFQNEAQLEKSRLLSDRFSAERPKGSFSTLEIQRTEQGDSAMYLCASSLKVRVAGTTDTQYFGPGTRLTVL.

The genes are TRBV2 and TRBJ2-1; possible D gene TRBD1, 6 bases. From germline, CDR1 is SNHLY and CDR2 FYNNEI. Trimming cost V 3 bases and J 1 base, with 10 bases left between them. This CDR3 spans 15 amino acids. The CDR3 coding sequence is TGTGCCAGCAGTGAGGACAGCTATTCCTACAATGAGCAGTTCTTC. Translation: CASSEDSYSYNEQFF.

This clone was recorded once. This chain's CDR3 is CASSLLGENTGELFF. The CDR3 DNA reads TGCGCCAGCAGCTTGCTCGGGGAGAACACCGGGGAGCTGTTTTTT. The chain uses TRBV5-1 and TRBJ2-2; D perhaps matches TRBD2 (5 bases). From germline, CDR1 is SGHRS and CDR2 YFSETQ. Trimming removed 1 base at V and 1 base at J, with 8 bases between. There are 15 residues in the CDR3.

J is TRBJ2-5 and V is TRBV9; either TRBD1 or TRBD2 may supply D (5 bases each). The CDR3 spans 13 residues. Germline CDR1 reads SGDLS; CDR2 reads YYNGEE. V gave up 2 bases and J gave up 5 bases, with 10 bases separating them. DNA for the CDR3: TGTGCCAGCAGCGTTGGGGGTTCGGAGACCCAGTACTTC. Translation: CASSVGGSETQYF. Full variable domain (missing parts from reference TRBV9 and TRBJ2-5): DSGVTQTPKHLITATGQRVTLRCSPRSGDLSVYWYQQSLDQGLQFLIQYYNGEERAKGNILERFSAQQFPDLHSELNLSSLELGDSALYFCASSVGGSETQYFGPGTRLLVL.

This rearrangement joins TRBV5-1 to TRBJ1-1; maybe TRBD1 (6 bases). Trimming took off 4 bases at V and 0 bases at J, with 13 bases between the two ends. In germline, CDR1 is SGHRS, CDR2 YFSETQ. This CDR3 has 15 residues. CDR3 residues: CASSAGQTMNTEAFF. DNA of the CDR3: TGCGCCAGCAGCGCAGGACAGACGATGAACACTGAAGCTTTCTTT.

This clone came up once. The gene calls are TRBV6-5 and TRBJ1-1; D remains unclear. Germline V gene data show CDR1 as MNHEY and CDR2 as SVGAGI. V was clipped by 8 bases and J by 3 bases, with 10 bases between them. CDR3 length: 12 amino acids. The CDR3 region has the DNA TGTGCCAGCGGCCCTGCCCACACTGAAGCTTTCTTT. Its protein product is CASGPAHTEAFF.

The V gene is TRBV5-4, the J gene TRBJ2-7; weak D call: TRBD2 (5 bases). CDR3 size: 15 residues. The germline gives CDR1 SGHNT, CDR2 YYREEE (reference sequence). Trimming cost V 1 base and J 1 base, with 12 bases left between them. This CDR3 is CASSLKGRTSYEQYF. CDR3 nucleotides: TGTGCCAGCAGCTTGAAGGGTCGGACTTCCTACGAGCAGTACTTC.

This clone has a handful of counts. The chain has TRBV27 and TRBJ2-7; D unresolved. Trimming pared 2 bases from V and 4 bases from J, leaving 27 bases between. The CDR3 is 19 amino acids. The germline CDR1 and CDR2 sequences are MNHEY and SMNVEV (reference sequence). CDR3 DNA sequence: TGTGCCAGCAGTTTAGTCGCATGGGGTTTCCGGGTTAACCGATACGAGCAGTACTTC. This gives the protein CASSLVAWGFRVNRYEQYF.

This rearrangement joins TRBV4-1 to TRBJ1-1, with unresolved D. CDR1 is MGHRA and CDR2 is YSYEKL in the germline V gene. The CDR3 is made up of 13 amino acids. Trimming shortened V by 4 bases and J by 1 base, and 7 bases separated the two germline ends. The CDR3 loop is CASSPPGNTEAFF. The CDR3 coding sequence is TGCGCCAGCAGCCCCCCAGGGAACACTGAAGCTTTCTTT.

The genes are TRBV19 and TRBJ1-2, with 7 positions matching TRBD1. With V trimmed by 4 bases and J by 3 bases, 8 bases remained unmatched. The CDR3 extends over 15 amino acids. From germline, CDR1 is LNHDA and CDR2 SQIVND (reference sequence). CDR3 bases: TGTGCCAGTAGTACAACGACAGGGTACGACTATGGCTACACCTTC. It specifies CASSTTTGYDYGYTF.

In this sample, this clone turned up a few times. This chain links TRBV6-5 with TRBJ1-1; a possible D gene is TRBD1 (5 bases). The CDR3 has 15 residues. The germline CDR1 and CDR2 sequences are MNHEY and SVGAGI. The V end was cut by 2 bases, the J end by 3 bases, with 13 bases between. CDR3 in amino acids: CASSYDAGLDTEAFF. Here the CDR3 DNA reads TGTGCCAGCAGTTACGATGCGGGGCTAGACACTGAAGCTTTCTTT.

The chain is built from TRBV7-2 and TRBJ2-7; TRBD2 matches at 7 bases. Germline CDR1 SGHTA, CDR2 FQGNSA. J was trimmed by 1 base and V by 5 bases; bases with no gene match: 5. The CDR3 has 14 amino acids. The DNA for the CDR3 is TGTGCCAGCAGCGCAAGCGGGATTTCCTACGAGCAGTACTTC. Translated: CASSASGISYEQYF.

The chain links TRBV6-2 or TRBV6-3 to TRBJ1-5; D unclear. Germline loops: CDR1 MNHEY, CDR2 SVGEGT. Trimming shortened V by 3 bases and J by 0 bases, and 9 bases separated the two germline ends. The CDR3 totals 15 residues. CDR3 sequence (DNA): TGTGCCAGCAGTTATGGCGTCTCTAGCAATCAGCCCCAGCATTTT. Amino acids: CASSYGVSSNQPQHF.

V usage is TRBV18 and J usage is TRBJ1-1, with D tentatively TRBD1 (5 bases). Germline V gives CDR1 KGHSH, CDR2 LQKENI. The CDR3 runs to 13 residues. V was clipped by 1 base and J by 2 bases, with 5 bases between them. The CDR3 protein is CASSPRGNTEAFF. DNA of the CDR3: TGTGCCAGCTCACCACGGGGCAACACTGAAGCTTTCTTT.

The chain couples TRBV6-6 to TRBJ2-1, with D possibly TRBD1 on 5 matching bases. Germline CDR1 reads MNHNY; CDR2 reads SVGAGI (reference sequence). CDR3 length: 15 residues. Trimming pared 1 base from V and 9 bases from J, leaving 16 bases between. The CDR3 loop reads CASSYYGRGATEQFF. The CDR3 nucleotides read TGTGCCAGCAGTTACTACGGACGTGGGGCTACTGAGCAGTTCTTC.

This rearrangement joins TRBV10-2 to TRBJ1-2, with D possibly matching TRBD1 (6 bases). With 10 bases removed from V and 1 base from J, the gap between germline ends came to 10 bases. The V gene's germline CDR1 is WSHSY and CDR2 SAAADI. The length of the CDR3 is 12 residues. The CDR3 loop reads CATGTLNYGYTF. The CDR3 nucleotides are TGCGCCACCGGGACACTTAACTATGGCTACACCTTC.

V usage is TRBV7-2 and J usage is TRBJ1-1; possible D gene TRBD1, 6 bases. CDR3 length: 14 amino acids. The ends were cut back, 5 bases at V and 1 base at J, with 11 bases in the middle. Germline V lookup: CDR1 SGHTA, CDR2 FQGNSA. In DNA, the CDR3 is TGTGCCAGCAGCCCAGGACAGACGAACACTGAAGCTTTCTTT. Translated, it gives CASSPGQTNTEAFF. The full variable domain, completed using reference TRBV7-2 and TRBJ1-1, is GAGVSQSPSNKVTEKGKDVELRCDPISGHTALYWYRQSLGQGLEFLIYFQGNSAPDKSGLPSDRFSAERTGGSVSTLTIQRTQQEDSAVYLCASSPGQTNTEAFFGQGTRLTVV.

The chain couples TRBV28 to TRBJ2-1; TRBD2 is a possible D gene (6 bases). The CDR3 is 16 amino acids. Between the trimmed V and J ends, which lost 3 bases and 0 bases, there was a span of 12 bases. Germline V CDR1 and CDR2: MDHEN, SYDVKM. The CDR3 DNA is TGTGCCAGCAGTTTTAGCGGATTAAGCTCCTACAATGAGCAGTTCTTC. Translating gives CASSFSGLSSYNEQFF.

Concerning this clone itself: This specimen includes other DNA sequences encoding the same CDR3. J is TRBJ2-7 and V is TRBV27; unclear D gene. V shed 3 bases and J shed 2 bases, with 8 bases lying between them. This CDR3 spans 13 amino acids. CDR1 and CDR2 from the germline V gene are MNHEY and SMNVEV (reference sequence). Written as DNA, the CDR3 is TGTGCCAGCAGTTTCTCAGAGACCTACGAGCAGTACTTC. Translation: CASSFSETYEQYF.

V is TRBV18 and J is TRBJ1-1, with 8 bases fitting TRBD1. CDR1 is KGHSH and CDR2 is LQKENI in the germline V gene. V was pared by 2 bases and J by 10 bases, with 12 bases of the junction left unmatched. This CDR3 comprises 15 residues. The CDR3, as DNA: TGTGCCAGCTCACCAGAGGACAGGGCTCGCATTGGAGCTTTCTTT. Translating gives CASSPEDRARIGAFF.

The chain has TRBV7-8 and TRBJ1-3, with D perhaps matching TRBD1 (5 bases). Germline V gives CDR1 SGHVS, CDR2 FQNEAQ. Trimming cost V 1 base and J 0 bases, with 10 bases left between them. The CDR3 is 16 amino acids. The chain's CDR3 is CASSLGDSSSGNTIYF. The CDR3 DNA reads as TGTGCCAGCAGCTTAGGGGACTCGAGCTCTGGAAACACCATATATTTT.

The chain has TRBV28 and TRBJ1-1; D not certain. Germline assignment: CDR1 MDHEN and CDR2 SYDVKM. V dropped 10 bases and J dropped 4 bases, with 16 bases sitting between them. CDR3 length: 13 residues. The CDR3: CATRRFVGTEAFF. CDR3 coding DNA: TGTGCCACCAGGCGGTTTGTCGGCACTGAAGCTTTCTTT.

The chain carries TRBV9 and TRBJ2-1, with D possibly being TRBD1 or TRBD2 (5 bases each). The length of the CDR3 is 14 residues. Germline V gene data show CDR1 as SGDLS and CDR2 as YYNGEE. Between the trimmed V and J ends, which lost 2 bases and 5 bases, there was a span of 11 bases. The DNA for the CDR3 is TGTGCCAGCAGCGTGGGTGGGGGAAACAATGAGCAGTTCTTC. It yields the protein CASSVGGGNNEQFF.

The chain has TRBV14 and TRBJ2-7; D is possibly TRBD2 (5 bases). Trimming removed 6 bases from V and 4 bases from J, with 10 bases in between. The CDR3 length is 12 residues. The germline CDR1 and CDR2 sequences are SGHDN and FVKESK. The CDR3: CASRRADYEQYF. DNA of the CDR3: TGTGCCAGCAGGAGGGCGGATTACGAGCAGTACTTC.

CDR3 nucleotide sequence: TGTGCCAGTAGTATTACTCTGGGGGCCGGTAGCTACAATGAGCAGTTCTTC. Its translation is CASSITLGAGSYNEQFF. This chain links TRBV19 with TRBJ2-1, with D maybe TRBD1 (6 bases). CDR1 is LNHDA, CDR2 SQIVND, per germline (reference sequence). The CDR3 runs to 17 residues. V was trimmed by 3 bases and J by 3 bases, leaving 18 bases between them. The full variable domain, in which reference TRBV19 and TRBJ2-1 provide the parts outside the CDR3, is DGGITQSPKYLFRKEGQNVTLSCEQNLNHDAMYWYRQDPGQGLRLIYYSQIVNDFQKGDIAEGYSVSREKKESFPLTVTSAQKNPTAFYLCASSITLGAGSYNEQFFGPGTRLTVL.

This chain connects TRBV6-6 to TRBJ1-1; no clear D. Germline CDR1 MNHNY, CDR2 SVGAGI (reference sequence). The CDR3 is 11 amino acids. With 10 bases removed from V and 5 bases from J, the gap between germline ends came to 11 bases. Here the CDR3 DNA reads TGTGCCACCGAGACTGGGACTGAAGCTTTCTTT. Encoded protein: CATETGTEAFF.